What follows are 12 T cell receptor beta chains derived from one specimen sequenced in a study of spatial heterogeneity in lung cancer. Overall study results and limits: In tumors, expanded intratumoral alpha and beta TCR counts tracked mutation counts.

The sample's time point: sample taken at primary tumor resection. In TCRdb, the 5' RACE reads were re-called with MiXCR into one record per CDR3 protein. The sample has roughly 8,500 distinct CDR3 sequences, roughly 8.8% seen once; the top ten hold roughly 8.6%. Antigens for these TCRs are unknown. The material was lung tumor tissue, obtained at surgery. Receptors were obtained from a male donor with early-stage non-small cell lung cancer.

This clonotype is classed as medium-sized. V is TRBV5-6 and J is TRBJ2-2; no clear D gene. This CDR3 comprises 15 residues. Germline V gene lookup returns CDR1 SGHDT and CDR2 YYEEEE. Deletions cut 0 bases from V and 1 base from J, with 7 bases between. In DNA, the CDR3 is TGTGCCAGCAGCTTGGAGGCCAGGAACACCGGGGAGCTGTTTTTT. The encoded protein is CASSLEARNTGELFF.

About this clonotype itself: Since a much larger clone is just one base distant, this may be a read error. V and J are TRBV15 and TRBJ1-5; D not certain. In germline, CDR1 is LNHNV, CDR2 YYDKDF (reference sequence). This CDR3 region has 17 residues. Trimming left V 0 bases short and J 1 base short, with 13 bases between. In DNA, the CDR3 is TGTGCCACCAGCAGAGATTTCGGCGGATTGAGCAATCAGCCCCAGCATTTT. This codes for CATSRDFGGLSNQPQHF.

This clonotype has ten or more counts. This chain links TRBV18 with TRBJ2-3; D unresolved. V lost 5 bases to trimming and J lost 5 bases, with 5 bases between them. CDR1 and CDR2 from the germline V gene are KGHSH and LQKENI. There are 11 residues in the CDR3. This chain's CDR3 is CASSEEDTQYF. CDR3 sequence (DNA): TGTGCCAGCTCAGAGGAAGATACGCAGTATTTT.

V is TRBV7-3 and J is TRBJ1-4; D gene unclear. CDR3 size: 15 residues. Germline V gene data show CDR1 as SGHTA and CDR2 as FQGTGA. Trimming took off 2 bases at V and 3 bases at J, with 10 bases between the two ends. The chain's CDR3 is CASSLGPGSNEKLFF. The CDR3 DNA reads as TGTGCCAGCAGCTTAGGTCCGGGGTCTAATGAAAAACTGTTTTTT.

This clonotype was recorded many times. The CDR3 coding sequence is TGCAGTGTACAGGGTTTCGATTCTGGCTACACCTTC. This codes for CSVQGFDSGYTF. The rearrangement links TRBV20-1 to TRBJ1-2, with D maybe TRBD1 (6 bases). Germline V gene data show CDR1 as DFQATT and CDR2 as SNEGSKA (reference sequence). CDR3 length equals 12 residues. Trimming shortened V by 7 bases and J by 7 bases, and 16 bases separated the two germline ends.

In its sample, this clonotype was seen many times. This rearrangement joins TRBV4-2 to TRBJ1-3; D is perhaps TRBD1 (5 bases). Germline loops: CDR1 LGHNA, CDR2 YNFKEQ. V was pared by 4 bases and J by 10 bases, with 26 bases between. CDR3 length: 17 residues. For the CDR3, the DNA is TGTGCCAGCAGCCCCGGAAGAACCGGGACCGCCGCGGAGACCATATATTTT. It yields the protein CASSPGRTGTAAETIYF.

This clonotype has just a few counts. The chain carries TRBV3-1 and TRBJ2-6; tentatively, D is TRBD1 (5 bases). The V end was cut by 1 base, the J end by 3 bases, with 7 bases between. The CDR3 is 15 residues long. Germline V gives CDR1 LGHDT, CDR2 YNNKEL (reference sequence). Here the CDR3 DNA reads TGTGCCAGCAGCCAAGCAGGGTATGGGGCCAACGTCCTGACTTTC. Translating it yields CASSQAGYGANVLTF.

About this clonotype: With a much larger clone just one base away, this may be a read error. V is TRBV20-1 and J is TRBJ2-7, with 7 bases that match TRBD1. CDR3 length: 16 amino acids. Germline trimming cut 4 bases from V and 4 bases from J; bases unmatched to any gene: 16. The germline V gene has CDR1 DFQATT and CDR2 SNEGSKA (reference sequence). The CDR3 region has the DNA TGCAGTGCTATAGACCCTGTGACAGGGAAGGGATACGAGCAGTACTTC. Translating it yields CSAIDPVTGKGYEQYF.

This clonotype was seen ten or more times. The chain has TRBV12-3 or TRBV12-4 and TRBJ2-2; tentative D call: TRBD1 (5 bases). Trimming left V 6 bases short and J 0 bases short, with 14 bases between. CDR3 length: 16 amino acids. The CDR3 DNA reads as TGTGCCAGCAGCCCCAGGGCACGATCGAACACCGGGGAGCTGTTTTTT. Translating gives CASSPRARSNTGELFF.

This clonotype showed up just a few times. This chain uses TRBV7-6 with TRBJ1-6; TRBD1 might be the D (5 bases). Per germline, CDR1 SGHVS and CDR2 FNYEAQ. V lost 5 bases and J 7 bases, leaving 9 bases between the germline ends. This CDR3 region has 13 residues. This CDR3 is CASSARQNSPLHF. DNA for the CDR3: TGTGCCAGCAGCGCCCGACAGAATTCACCCCTCCACTTT.

The CDR3 DNA follows: TGCAGCGTTTATGGGAGTCCGAACACCGGGGAGCTGTTTTTT. Its translation is CSVYGSPNTGELFF. The chain links TRBV29-1 to TRBJ2-2; possibly TRBD2 for D (5 bases). Trimming cost V 5 bases and J 0 bases, with 10 bases left between them. CDR1 is SQVTM and CDR2 is ANQGSEA in the germline V gene. The CDR3 has 14 amino acids.

The V and J genes are TRBV12-3 or TRBV12-4 and TRBJ2-1; possible D gene TRBD2, 5 bases. The CDR3 is 16 amino acids. V was shortened by 4 bases and J by 8 bases, with 21 bases between the two germline ends. CDR3 in amino acids: CASSSPSRIPGDEQFF. The CDR3 nucleotides are TGTGCCAGCAGTTCCCCTAGCAGGATCCCCGGGGATGAGCAGTTCTTC.